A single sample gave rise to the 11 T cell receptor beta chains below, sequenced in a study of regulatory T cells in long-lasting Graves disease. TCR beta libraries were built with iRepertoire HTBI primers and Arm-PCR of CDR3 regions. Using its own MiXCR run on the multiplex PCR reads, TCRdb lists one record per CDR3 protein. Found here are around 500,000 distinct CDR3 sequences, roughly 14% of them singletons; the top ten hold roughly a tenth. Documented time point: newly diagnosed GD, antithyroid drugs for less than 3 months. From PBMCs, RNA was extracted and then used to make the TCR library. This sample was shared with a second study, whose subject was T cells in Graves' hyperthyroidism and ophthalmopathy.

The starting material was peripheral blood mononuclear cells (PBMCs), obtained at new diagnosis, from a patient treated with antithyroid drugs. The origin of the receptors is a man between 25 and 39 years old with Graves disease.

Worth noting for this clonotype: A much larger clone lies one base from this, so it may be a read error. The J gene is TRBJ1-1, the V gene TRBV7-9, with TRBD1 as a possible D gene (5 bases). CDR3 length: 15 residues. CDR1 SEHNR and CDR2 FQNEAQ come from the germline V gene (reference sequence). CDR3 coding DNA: TGTGCCAGCAGCTTACCCCCAGCAGGGAACGCTGAAGCTTTCTTT. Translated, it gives CASSLPPAGNAEAFF.

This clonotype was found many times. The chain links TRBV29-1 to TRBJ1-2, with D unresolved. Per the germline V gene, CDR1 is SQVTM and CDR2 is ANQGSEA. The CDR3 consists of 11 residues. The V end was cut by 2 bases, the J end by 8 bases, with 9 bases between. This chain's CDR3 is CSVETGGGYTF. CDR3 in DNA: TGCAGCGTTGAAACGGGCGGGGGCTACACCTTC.

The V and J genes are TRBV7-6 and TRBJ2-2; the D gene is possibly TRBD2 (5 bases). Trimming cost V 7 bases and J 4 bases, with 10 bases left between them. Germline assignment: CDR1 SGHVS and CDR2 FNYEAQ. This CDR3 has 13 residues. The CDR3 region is CASTSAGTGELFF. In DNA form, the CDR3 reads TGTGCCAGCACTAGTGCGGGCACCGGGGAGCTGTTTTTT. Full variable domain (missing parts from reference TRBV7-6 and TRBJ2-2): GAGVSQSPRYKVTKRGQDVALRCDPISGHVSLYWYRQALGQGPEFLTYFNYEAQQDKSGLPNDRFSAERPEGSISTLTIQRTEQRDSAMYRCASTSAGTGELFFGEGSRLTVL.

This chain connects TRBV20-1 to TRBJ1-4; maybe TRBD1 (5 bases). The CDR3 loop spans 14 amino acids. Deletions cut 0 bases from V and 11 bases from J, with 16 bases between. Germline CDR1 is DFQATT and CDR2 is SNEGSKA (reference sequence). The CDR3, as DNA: TGCAGTGCTAGAGATCGTGCGATCTGGGGGAAACTGTTTTTT. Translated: CSARDRAIWGKLFF.

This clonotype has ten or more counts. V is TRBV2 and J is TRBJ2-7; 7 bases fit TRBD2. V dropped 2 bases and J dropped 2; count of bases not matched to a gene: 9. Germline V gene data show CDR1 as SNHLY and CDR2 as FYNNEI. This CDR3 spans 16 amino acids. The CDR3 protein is CASSETSGAGAYEQYF. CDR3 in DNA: TGTGCCAGCAGTGAAACGAGCGGGGCGGGTGCCTACGAGCAGTACTTC.

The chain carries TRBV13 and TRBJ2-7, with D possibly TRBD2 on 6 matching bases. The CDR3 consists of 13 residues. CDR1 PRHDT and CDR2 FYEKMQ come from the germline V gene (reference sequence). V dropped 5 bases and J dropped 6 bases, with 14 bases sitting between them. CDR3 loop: CASSTVGDFEQYF. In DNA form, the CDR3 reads TGTGCCAGCAGCACCGTCGGGGACTTCGAGCAGTACTTC.

The CDR3 reads CAISELRGGSYEQYF. The DNA of the CDR3 is TGTGCCATCAGTGAGTTGCGGGGGGGTTCCTACGAGCAGTACTTC. This chain links TRBV10-3 with TRBJ2-7; 9 nucleotides line up with TRBD2. Germline lookup yields CDR1 ENHRY and CDR2 SYGVKD. V lost 1 base and J lost 1; bases outside the gene matches: 2. The CDR3 is 15 residues long.

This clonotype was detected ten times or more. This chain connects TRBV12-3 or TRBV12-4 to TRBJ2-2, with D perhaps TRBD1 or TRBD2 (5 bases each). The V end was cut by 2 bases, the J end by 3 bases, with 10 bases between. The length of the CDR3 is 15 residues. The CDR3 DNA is TGTGCCAGCAGTTTACTCAGGGACCACACCGGGGAGCTGTTTTTT. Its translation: CASSLLRDHTGELFF.

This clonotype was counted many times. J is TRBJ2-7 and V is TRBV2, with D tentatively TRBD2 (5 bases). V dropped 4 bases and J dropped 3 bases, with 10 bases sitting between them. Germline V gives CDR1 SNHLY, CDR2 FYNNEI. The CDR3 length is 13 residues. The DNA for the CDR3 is TGTGCCAGCAGTGGCAGGACTCTCTACGAGCAGTACTTC. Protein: CASSGRTLYEQYF.

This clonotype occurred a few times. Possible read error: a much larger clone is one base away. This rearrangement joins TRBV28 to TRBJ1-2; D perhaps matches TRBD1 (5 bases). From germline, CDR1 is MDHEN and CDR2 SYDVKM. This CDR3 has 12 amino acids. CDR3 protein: CASSRWGYGYAF. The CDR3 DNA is TGTGCCAGCAGTCGATGGGGGTATGGCTACGCCTTC.

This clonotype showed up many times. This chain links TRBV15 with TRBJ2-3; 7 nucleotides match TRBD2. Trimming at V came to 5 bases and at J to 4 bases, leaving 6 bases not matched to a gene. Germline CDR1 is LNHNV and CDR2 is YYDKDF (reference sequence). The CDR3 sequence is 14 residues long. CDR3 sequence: CATSGGGRADTQYF. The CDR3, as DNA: TGTGCCACCAGCGGCGGTGGGAGGGCAGATACGCAGTATTTT.